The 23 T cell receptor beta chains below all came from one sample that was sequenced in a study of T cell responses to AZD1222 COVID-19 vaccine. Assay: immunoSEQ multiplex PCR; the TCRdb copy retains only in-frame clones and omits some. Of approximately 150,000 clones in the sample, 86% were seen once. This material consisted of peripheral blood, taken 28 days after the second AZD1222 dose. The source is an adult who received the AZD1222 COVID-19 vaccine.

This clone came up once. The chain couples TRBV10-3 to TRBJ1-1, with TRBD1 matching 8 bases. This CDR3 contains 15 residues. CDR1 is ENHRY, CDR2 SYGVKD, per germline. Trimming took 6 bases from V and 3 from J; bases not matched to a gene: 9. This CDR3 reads CAIRGPGGRHTEAFF. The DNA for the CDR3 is TGTGCCATCAGAGGTCCAGGGGGCCGGCACACTGAAGCTTTCTTT.

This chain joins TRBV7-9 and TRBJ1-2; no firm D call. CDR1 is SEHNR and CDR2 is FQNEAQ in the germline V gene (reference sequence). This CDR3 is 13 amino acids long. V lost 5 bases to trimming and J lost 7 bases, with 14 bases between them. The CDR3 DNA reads TGTGCCAGCAGCCCAGCCCACGAGGCTGGCTACACCTTC. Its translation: CASSPAHEAGYTF. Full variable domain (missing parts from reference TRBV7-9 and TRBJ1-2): DTGVSQNPRHKITKRGQNVTFRCDPISEHNRLYWYRQTLGQGPEFLTYFQNEAQLEKSRLLSDRFSAERPKGSFSTLEIQRTEQGDSAMYLCASSPAHEAGYTFGSGTRLTVV.

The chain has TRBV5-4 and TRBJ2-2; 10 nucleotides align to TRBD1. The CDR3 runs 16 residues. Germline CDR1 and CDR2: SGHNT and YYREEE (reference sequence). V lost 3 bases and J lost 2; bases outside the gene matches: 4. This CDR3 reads CASSSGQGVNTGELFF. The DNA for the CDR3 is TGTGCCAGCAGCTCTGGACAGGGGGTTAACACCGGGGAGCTGTTTTTT.

CDR3 sequence: CSVRAGTFGALHF. The CDR3 region has the DNA TGCAGCGTCCGAGCCGGGACCTTCGGGGCCCTCCACTTT. V gene TRBV29-1 combines with J gene TRBJ1-6; tentative D call: TRBD1 (5 bases). V lost 6 bases, J lost 14 bases, and 20 bases lay in between. CDR1 is SQVTM, CDR2 ANQGSEA, per germline. The CDR3 is 13 amino acids.

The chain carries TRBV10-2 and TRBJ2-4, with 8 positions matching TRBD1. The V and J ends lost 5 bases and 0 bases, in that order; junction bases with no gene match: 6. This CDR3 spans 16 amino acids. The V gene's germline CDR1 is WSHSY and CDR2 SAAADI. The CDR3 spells CASSFTGGLAKNIQYF. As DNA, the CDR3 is TGCGCCAGCAGTTTCACAGGGGGGCTAGCCAAAAACATTCAGTACTTC.

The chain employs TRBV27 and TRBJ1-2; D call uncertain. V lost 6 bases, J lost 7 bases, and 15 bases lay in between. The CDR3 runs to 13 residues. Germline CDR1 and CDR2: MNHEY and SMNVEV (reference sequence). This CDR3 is CASRRGASFGYTF. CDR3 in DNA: TGTGCCAGCAGGCGTGGCGCGTCGTTTGGCTACACCTTC.

The CDR3 reads CASSYIAGSYNEQFF. In nucleotides, the CDR3 is TGTGCCAGCAGCTATATAGCGGGATCCTACAATGAGCAGTTCTTC. This rearrangement joins TRBV3-1 (or the pseudogene TRBV3-2) to TRBJ2-1; 8 bases line up with TRBD2. Germline lookup yields CDR1 LGHDT and CDR2 YNNKEL (reference sequence). The CDR3 runs to 15 residues. Trimming cost V 5 bases and J 1 base; bases outside gene matches: 4.

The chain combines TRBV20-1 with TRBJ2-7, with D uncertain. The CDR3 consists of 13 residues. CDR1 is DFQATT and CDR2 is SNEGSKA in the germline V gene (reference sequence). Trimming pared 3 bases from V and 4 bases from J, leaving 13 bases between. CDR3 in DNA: TGCAGTGCTAGTTGGTCACCCTATTACGAGCAGTACTTC. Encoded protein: CSASWSPYYEQYF.

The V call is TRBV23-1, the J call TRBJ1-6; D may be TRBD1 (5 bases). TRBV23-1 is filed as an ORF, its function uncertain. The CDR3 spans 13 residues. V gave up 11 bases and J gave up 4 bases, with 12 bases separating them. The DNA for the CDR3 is TGCGCCCAGCATCGGGGGTATAATTCACCCCTCCACTTT. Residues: CAQHRGYNSPLHF.

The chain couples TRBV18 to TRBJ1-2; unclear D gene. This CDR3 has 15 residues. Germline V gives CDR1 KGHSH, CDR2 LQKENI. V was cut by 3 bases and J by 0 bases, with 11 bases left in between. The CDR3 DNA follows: TGTGCCAGCTCACCTGAGGCAGAAGCTAACTATGGCTACACCTTC. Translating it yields CASSPEAEANYGYTF.

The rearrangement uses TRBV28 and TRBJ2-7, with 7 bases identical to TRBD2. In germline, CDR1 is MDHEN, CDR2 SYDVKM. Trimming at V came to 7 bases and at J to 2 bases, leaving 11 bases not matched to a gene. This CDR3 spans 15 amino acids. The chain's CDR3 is CASTYPTSAAYEQYF. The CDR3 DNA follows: TGTGCCAGCACTTATCCCACTAGCGCAGCCTACGAGCAGTACTTC.

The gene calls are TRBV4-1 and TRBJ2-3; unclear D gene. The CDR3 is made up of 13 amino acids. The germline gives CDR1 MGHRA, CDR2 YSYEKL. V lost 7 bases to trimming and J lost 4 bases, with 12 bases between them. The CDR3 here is CASTQTTADTQYF. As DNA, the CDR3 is TGCGCCAGCACTCAGACAACTGCAGATACGCAGTATTTT.

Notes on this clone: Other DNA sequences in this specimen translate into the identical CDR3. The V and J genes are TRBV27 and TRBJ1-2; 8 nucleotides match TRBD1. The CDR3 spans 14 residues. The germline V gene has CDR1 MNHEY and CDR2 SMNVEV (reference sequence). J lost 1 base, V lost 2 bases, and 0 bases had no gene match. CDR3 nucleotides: TGTGCCAGCAGTTTAGGACAGGGTAACTATGGCTACACCTTC. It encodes CASSLGQGNYGYTF.

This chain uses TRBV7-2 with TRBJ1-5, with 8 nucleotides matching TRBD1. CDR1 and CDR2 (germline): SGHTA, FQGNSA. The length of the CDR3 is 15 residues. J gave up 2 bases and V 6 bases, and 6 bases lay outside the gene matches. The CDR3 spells CASRQTGGGNQPQHF. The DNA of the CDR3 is TGTGCCAGCAGGCAAACAGGGGGTGGCAATCAGCCCCAGCATTTT.

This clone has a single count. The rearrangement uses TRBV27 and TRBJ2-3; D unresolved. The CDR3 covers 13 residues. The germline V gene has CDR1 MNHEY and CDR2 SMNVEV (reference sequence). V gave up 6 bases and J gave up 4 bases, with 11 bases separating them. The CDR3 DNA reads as TGTGCCAGCAGGCCACACTCGGCAGATACGCAGTATTTT. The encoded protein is CASRPHSADTQYF.

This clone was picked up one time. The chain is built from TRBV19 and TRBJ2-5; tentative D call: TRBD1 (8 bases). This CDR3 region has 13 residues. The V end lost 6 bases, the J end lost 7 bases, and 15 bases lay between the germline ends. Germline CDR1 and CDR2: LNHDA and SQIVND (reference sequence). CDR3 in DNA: TGTGCCAGTAGCACAGGGGGGGGCCGGACCCAGTACTTC. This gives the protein CASSTGGGRTQYF. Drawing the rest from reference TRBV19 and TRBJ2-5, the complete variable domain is DGGITQSPKYLFRKEGQNVTLSCEQNLNHDAMYWYRQDPGQGLRLIYYSQIVNDFQKGDIAEGYSVSREKKESFPLTVTSAQKNPTAFYLCASSTGGGRTQYFGPGTRLLVL.

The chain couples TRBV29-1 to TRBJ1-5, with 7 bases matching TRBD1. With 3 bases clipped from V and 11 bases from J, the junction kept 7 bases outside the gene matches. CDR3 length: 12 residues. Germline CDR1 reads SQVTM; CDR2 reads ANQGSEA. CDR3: CSVEFEGAAQHF. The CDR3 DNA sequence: TGCAGCGTTGAGTTTGAGGGGGCAGCCCAGCATTTT.

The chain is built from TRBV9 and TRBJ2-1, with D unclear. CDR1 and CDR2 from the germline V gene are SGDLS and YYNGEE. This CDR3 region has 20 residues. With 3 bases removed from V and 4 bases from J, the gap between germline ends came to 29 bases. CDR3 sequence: CASSEPLLGGQVRQYNEQFF. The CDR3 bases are TGTGCCAGCAGCGAGCCCCTCCTAGGTGGGCAGGTCCGGCAGTACAATGAGCAGTTCTTC.

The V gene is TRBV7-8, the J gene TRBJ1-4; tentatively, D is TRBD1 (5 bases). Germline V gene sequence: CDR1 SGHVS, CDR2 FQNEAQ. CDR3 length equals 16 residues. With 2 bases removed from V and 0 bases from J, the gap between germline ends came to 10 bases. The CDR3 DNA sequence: TGTGCCAGCAGCTTACGAGACAGAGCAACTAATGAAAAACTGTTTTTT. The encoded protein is CASSLRDRATNEKLFF.

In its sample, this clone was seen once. The CDR3 sequence is CASSPTSEDQPQHF. The CDR3, as DNA: TGTGCCAGCAGTCCGACTTCAGAGGATCAGCCCCAGCATTTT. The rearrangement uses TRBV6-2 or TRBV6-3 and TRBJ1-5; no firm D call. Germline CDR1 reads MNHEY; CDR2 reads SVGEGT. V lost 5 bases and J lost 5, with 13 bases in between. The CDR3 spans 14 residues.

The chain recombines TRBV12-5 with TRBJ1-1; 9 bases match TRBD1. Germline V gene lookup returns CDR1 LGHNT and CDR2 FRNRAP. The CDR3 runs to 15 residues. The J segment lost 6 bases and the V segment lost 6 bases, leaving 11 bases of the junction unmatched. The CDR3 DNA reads TGTGCTAGTGGCGCCGGACAGGGGTCAGATTCTGAAGCTTTCTTT. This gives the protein CASGAGQGSDSEAFF.

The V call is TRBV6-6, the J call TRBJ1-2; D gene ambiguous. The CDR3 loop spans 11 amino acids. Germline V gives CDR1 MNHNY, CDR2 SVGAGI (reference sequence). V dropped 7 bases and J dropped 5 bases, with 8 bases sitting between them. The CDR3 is CASTPGYGYTF. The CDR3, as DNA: TGTGCCAGCACCCCGGGTTATGGCTACACCTTC.

Here the CDR3 DNA reads TGTGCCAGCAGCTTTACAGGGGCTCCCTACGAGCAGTACTTC. Protein: CASSFTGAPYEQYF. This chain links TRBV11-2 with TRBJ2-7, with 7 bases that match TRBD1. The CDR3 spans 14 residues. The germline V gene has CDR1 SGHAT and CDR2 FQNNGV. V lost 3 bases, J lost 2 bases, and 4 bases stayed unmatched.